Below, 14 T cell receptor beta chains from the same sample are listed, as sequenced in a study of cytomegalovirus exposure and HLA in healthy donors. Primers included in the PCR were 60 Vbeta and 13 Jbeta primers. The data were produced by immunoSEQ multiplex PCR, yet TCRdb's version contains in-frame clones alone and is incomplete. This sample yields fewer than 85,000 clones, of which under 80% are seen a single time; 4.9% belongs to the top ten. Material: PBMCs. These TCRs come from a man aged 60 to 69 in good health and CMV-seropositive.

This clone was counted a single time. The rearrangement links TRBV7-2 to TRBJ2-7; TRBD1 aligns across 7 bases. With V trimmed by 5 bases and J by 8 bases, 18 bases remained unmatched. The CDR3 runs 16 residues. Germline V gives CDR1 SGHTA, CDR2 FQGNSA. CDR3 region: CASSTRGRRQGEQQYF. Written as DNA, the CDR3 is TGTGCCAGCAGCACTCGAGGCAGGAGACAGGGCGAACAGCAGTACTTC.

This clone has a handful of counts. At one boundary the junction diverges from the germline segment, which might be a read error. The V call is TRBV18, the J call TRBJ1-1, with TRBD1 matching 9 bases. The germline CDR1 and CDR2 sequences are KGHSH and LQKENI. This CDR3 has 16 amino acids. The chain's CDR3 is CASSPQGAGMNTEAFF. The CDR3 region has the DNA TGTGCCAGCTCTCCACAGGGGGCGGGGATGAACACTGAAGCTTTCTTT.

CDR3 amino acids: CASSLGSGELFF. The CDR3 region has the DNA TGTGCCAGCAGTTTAGGCAGCGGGGAGCTGTTTTTT. The J gene is TRBJ2-2, the V gene TRBV28; no clear D. Trimming removed 2 bases at V and 7 bases at J, with 5 bases between. This CDR3 spans 12 amino acids. CDR1 is MDHEN, CDR2 SYDVKM, per germline.

This clone was observed a few times. This sequence joins TRBV15 and TRBJ2-7; a possible D gene is TRBD2 (6 bases). Germline CDR1 LNHNV, CDR2 YYDKDF (reference sequence). The germline V and J ends were trimmed by 5 bases and 1 base, with 24 bases remaining between them. This CDR3 contains 18 residues. The CDR3 DNA follows: TGTGCCACCAGCCCCAAACGGGGTGGGCAGGGACTTTCCTACGAGCAGTACTTC. This encodes CATSPKRGGQGLSYEQYF.

There are a few counts of this clone. Sequence at one end of the junction differs from germline and may be a read error. The V call is TRBV19, the J call TRBJ2-1; D unclear. Germline CDR1 LNHDA, CDR2 SQIVND (reference sequence). The CDR3 runs 14 residues. For the CDR3, the DNA is TGTGCCAGTAGGATAGGCAGCTCCTACAATGAGCAGTTCTTC. Its translation: CASRIGSSYNEQFF.

The rearrangement links TRBV2 to TRBJ1-2; a possible D gene is TRBD1 (5 bases). The CDR3 covers 15 residues. Trimming removed 5 bases at V and 2 bases at J, with 15 bases between. CDR1 and CDR2 from the germline V gene are SNHLY and FYNNEI. The CDR3 region is CASSPGTSLNYGYTF. CDR3 nucleotide sequence: TGTGCCAGCAGTCCAGGGACTTCCTTGAACTATGGCTACACCTTC.

This rearrangement joins TRBV30 to TRBJ2-6; no clear D gene. CDR1 GTSNPN and CDR2 SVGIG come from the germline V gene (reference sequence). The CDR3 has 17 residues. V lost 4 bases and J 0 bases, leaving 16 bases between the germline ends. The DNA of the CDR3 is TGTGCCTGGATGCGGCTGAAGACTTTCTCTGGGGCCAACGTCCTGACTTTC. Encoded protein: CAWMRLKTFSGANVLTF.

V gene TRBV10-3 combines with J gene TRBJ2-2; D is possibly TRBD1 (5 bases). Trimming stripped 0 bases from V and 7 bases from J, with 12 bases between. Germline CDR1 ENHRY, CDR2 SYGVKD. The CDR3 spans 15 residues. In DNA, the CDR3 is TGTGCCATCAGTGAGTCCCAGGGTGCCATCGGGGAGCTGTTTTTT. Translation gives CAISESQGAIGELFF.

The genes are TRBV5-6 and TRBJ2-3; D perhaps matches TRBD2 (5 bases). The CDR3 length is 15 residues. Trimming left V 0 bases short and J 2 bases short, with 10 bases between. Germline CDR1 SGHDT, CDR2 YYEEEE. The CDR3 loop is CASSLGGRFTDTQYF. The DNA for the CDR3 is TGTGCCAGCAGCTTGGGAGGGCGGTTCACAGATACGCAGTATTTT.

The rearrangement joins TRBV29-1 to TRBJ1-2, with 10 bases aligning to TRBD1. The CDR3 runs 13 residues. The V segment lost 5 bases and the J segment 8 bases; nucleotides outside the gene matches: 8. Germline loops: CDR1 SQVTM, CDR2 ANQGSEA. This CDR3 is CSVSGTGDLGYTF. CDR3 DNA sequence: TGCAGCGTTTCCGGGACAGGGGATCTCGGCTACACCTTC. Complete variable domain (other parts from reference TRBV29-1 and TRBJ1-2): SAVISQKPSRDICQRGTSLTIQCQVDSQVTMMFWYRQQPGQSLTLIATANQGSEATYESGFVIDKFPISRPNLTFSTLTVSNMSPEDSSIYLCSVSGTGDLGYTFGSGTRLTVV.

Comments on this clone: The junction departs from germline at one end; a sequencing error may be responsible. The rearrangement joins TRBV5-1 to TRBJ1-1; the match to TRBD1 covers 8 bases. The CDR3 is 18 residues long. Germline V gives CDR1 SGHRS, CDR2 YFSETQ. In DNA, the CDR3 is TGCGCCACTTCCGCGGGCAGGGGGCTCTCTAGTGTGAATACTGAAGCTTTCTTT. It yields the protein CATSAGRGLSSVNTEAFF.

This clone was seen once. The chain uses TRBV14 and TRBJ1-5; no firm D call. Per the germline V gene, CDR1 is SGHDN and CDR2 is FVKESK. This CDR3 contains 14 residues. V was pared by 3 bases and J by 2 bases, with 8 bases between. CDR3 residues: CASSQFGRNQPQHF. The DNA of the CDR3 is TGTGCCAGCAGCCAGTTTGGGCGCAATCAGCCCCAGCATTTT.

This clone was observed a single time. J is TRBJ1-1 and V is TRBV7-9; D unclear. CDR1 and CDR2 from the germline V gene are SEHNR and FQNEAQ (reference sequence). V gave up 9 bases and J gave up 7 bases, with 15 bases separating them. The CDR3 loop spans 12 amino acids. The CDR3 nucleotides are TGTGCCAGTCGGTCAGGTGCCGGTGAAGCTTTCTTT. The encoded protein is CASRSGAGEAFF.

This clone came up once. This chain uses TRBV29-1 with TRBJ1-2, with 10 nucleotides matching TRBD1. The CDR3 runs to 12 residues. The germline V gene has CDR1 SQVTM and CDR2 ANQGSEA. Unmatched junction bases numbered 2, after V lost 6 bases and J lost 4 bases. The CDR3: CSVGQGLYGYTF. CDR3 DNA sequence: TGCAGCGTGGGACAGGGGCTCTATGGCTACACCTTC.